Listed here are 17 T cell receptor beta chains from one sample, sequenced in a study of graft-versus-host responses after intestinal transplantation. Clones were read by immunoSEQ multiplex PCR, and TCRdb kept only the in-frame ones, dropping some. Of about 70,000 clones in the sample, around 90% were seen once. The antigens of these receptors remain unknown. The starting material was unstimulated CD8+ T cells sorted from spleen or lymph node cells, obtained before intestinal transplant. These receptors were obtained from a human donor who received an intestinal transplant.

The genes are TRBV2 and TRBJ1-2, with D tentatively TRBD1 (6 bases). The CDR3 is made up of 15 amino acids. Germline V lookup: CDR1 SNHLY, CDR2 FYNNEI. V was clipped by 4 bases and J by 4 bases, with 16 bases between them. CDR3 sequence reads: CASSGVGGRSYGYTF. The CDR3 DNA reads TGTGCCAGCAGTGGAGTGGGGGGGCGGTCCTATGGCTACACCTTC.

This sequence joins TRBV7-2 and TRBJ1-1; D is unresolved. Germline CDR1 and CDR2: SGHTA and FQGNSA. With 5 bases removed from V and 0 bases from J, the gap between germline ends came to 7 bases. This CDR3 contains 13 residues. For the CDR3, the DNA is TGTGCCAGCAGCCCGGTATTGAACACTGAAGCTTTCTTT. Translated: CASSPVLNTEAFF.

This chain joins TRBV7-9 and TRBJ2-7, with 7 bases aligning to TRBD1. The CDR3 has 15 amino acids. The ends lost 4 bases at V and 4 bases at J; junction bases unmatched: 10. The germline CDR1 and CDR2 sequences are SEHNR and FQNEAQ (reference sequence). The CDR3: CASSSLGQRKYEQYF. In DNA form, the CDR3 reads TGTGCCAGCAGCTCCTTGGGACAGAGGAAATACGAGCAGTACTTC.

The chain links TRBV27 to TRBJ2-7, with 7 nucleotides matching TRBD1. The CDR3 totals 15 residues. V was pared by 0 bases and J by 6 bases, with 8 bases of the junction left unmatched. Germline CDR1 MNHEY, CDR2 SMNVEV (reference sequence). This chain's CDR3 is CASSLSTGNLLEQYF. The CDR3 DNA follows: TGTGCCAGCAGTTTATCGACAGGGAATCTTCTCGAGCAGTACTTC.

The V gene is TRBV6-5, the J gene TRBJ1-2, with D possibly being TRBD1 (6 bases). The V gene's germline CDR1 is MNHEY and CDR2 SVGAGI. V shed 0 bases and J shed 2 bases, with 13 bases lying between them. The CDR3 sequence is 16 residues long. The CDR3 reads CASSYSRDTPNYGYTF. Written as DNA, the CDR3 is TGTGCCAGCAGTTACTCGAGGGACACCCCGAACTATGGCTACACCTTC.

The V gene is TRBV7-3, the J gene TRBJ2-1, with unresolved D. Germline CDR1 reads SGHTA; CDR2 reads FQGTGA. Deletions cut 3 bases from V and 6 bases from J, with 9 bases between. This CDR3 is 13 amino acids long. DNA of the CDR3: TGTGCCAGCAGCTTCACACCAAGCAATGAGCAGTTCTTC. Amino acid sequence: CASSFTPSNEQFF.

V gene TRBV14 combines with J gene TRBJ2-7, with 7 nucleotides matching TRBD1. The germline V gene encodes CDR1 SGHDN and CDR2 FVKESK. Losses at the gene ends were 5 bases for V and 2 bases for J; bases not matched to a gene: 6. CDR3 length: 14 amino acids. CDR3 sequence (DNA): TGTGCCAGCAGCGACAGGGAGAGGACCTACGAGCAGTACTTC. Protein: CASSDRERTYEQYF.

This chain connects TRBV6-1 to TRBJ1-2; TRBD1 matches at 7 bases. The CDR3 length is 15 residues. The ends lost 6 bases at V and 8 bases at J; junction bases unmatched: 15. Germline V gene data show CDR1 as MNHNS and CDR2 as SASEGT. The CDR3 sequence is CASRPPGGRGEGYTF. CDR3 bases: TGTGCCAGCAGGCCCCCCGGTGGCAGGGGGGAGGGCTACACCTTC.

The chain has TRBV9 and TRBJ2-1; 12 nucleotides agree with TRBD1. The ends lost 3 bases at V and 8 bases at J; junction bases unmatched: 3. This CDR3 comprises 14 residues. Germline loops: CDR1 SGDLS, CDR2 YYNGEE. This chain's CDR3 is CASSAGTGGDEQFF. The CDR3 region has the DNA TGTGCCAGCAGCGCCGGGACAGGGGGCGATGAGCAGTTCTTC.

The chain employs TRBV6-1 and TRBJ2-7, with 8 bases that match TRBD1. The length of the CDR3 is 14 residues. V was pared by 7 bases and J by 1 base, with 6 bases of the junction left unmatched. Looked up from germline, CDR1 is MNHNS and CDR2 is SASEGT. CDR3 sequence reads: CASTNRGVSYEQYF. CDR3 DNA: TGTGCCAGCACCAACAGGGGGGTTTCCTACGAGCAGTACTTC.

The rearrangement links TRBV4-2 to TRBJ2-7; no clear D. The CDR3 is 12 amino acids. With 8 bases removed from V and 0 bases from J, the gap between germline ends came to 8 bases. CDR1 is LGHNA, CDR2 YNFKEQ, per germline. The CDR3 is CASSTDSYEQYF. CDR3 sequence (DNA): TGTGCCAGCTCCACAGACTCCTACGAGCAGTACTTC.

The CDR3 reads CASSRRQAANYGYTF. CDR3 coding DNA: TGTGCCAGCAGTCGAAGACAGGCAGCTAACTATGGCTACACCTTC. The chain joins TRBV9 to TRBJ1-2; tentatively, D is TRBD1 (6 bases). Trimming took off 5 bases at V and 0 bases at J, with 14 bases between the two ends. The CDR3 runs 15 residues. Germline CDR1 and CDR2: SGDLS and YYNGEE.

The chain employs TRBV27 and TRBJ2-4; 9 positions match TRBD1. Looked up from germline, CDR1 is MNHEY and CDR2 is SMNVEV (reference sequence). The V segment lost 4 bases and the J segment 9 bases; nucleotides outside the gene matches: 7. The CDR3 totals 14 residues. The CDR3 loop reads CASSWTGAGGIQYF. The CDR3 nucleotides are TGTGCCAGCAGTTGGACAGGGGCCGGGGGCATTCAGTACTTC.

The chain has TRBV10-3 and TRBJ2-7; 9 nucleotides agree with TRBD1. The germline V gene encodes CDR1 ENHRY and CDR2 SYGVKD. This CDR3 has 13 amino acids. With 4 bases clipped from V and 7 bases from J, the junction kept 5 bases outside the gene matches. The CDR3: CAISADRGGEQYF. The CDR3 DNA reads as TGTGCCATCAGTGCGGACAGGGGAGGGGAGCAGTACTTC.

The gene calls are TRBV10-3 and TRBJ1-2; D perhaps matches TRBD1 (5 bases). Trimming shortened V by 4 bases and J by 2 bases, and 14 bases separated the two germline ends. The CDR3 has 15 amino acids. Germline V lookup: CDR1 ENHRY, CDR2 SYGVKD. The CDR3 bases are TGTGCCATCAGTGGGGACTCCAAGAAGAACTATGGCTACACCTTC. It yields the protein CAISGDSKKNYGYTF.

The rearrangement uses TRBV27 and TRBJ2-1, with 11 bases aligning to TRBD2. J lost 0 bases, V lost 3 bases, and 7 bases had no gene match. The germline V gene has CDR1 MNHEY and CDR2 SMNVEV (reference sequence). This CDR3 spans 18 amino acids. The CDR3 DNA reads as TGTGCCAGCAGTTTGCCGGGACTAGCGGCCCCCTCCTACAATGAGCAGTTCTTC. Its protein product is CASSLPGLAAPSYNEQFF.

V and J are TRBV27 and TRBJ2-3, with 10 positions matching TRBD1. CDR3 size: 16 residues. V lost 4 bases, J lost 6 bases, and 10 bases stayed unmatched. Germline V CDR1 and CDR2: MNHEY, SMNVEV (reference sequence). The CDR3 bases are TGTGCCAGCAGTTCCCCCGGGACAGGGGTGGGGGATACGCAGTATTTT. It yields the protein CASSSPGTGVGDTQYF.